The 27 T cell receptor beta chains reported below all come from one sample, sequenced in a study of beta chain features in type 1 diabetes. Their recognized antigens are unknown. The authors reverse transcribed all of the isolated RNA, so sequencing captured expressed TCRB transcripts. This table comes from immunoSEQ multiplex PCR, and its TCRdb copy is limited to in-frame clones, with some not included. Of approximately 44,000 clones detected, approximately 72% appear once; the ten largest clones hold around 2.1%. Study-level points and caveats: Among all four CD4+ subsets, Type 1 diabetes patients had TCRB CDR3s that were moderately but significantly shorter.

Sequences were obtained from Tregs from blood. The receptors were gathered from a woman in her late teens or twenties with type 1 diabetes.

J is TRBJ1-1 and V is TRBV5-1; D perhaps matches TRBD1 (6 bases). Germline-derived CDR1 and CDR2 are SGHRS and YFSETQ. The V end was cut by 3 bases, the J end by 3 bases, with 12 bases between. This CDR3 contains 14 residues. Here the CDR3 reads CASSYPGVHTEAFF. CDR3 in DNA: TGCGCCAGCAGCTACCCAGGGGTCCACACTGAAGCTTTCTTT.

The chain links TRBV9 to TRBJ2-1, with 10 bases aligning to TRBD1. CDR1 is SGDLS, CDR2 YYNGEE, per germline. The CDR3 extends over 16 amino acids. V shed 4 bases, J shed 0 bases, and the junction held 4 bases outside the gene matches. Here the CDR3 reads CASSQGQGSSYNEQFF. The CDR3 coding sequence is TGTGCCAGCAGCCAGGGACAGGGGAGCTCCTACAATGAGCAGTTCTTC.

The J gene is TRBJ1-2, the V gene TRBV5-1; no definite D call. Trimming removed 0 bases from V and 8 bases from J, with 8 bases in between. This CDR3 has 12 residues. Germline loops: CDR1 SGHRS, CDR2 YFSETQ. This CDR3 reads CASSLEQEGYTF. Here the CDR3 DNA reads TGCGCCAGCAGCTTGGAGCAGGAAGGCTACACCTTC.

The genes are TRBV9 and TRBJ2-3; TRBD1 agrees at 10 bases. V was clipped by 0 bases and J by 4 bases; unmatched bases: 2. The CDR3 sequence is 15 residues long. Germline CDR1 SGDLS, CDR2 YYNGEE. CDR3 protein: CASSVAGQGPDTQYF. CDR3 nucleotide sequence: TGTGCCAGCAGCGTAGCGGGACAGGGGCCAGATACGCAGTATTTT.

The chain uses TRBV6-1 and TRBJ2-5; 7 nucleotides line up with TRBD1. V was clipped by 7 bases and J by 3 bases; unmatched bases: 8. This CDR3 spans 14 amino acids. Germline CDR1 reads MNHNS; CDR2 reads SASEGT. CDR3 sequence (DNA): TGTGCCAGCAAAGAGGGCCAGGGGGAAGAGACCCAGTACTTC. Translating it yields CASKEGQGEETQYF.

V usage is TRBV2 and J usage is TRBJ2-2, with 7 positions matching TRBD2. V was clipped by 6 bases and J by 5 bases; unmatched bases: 3. This CDR3 is 13 amino acids long. CDR1 is SNHLY and CDR2 is FYNNEI in the germline V gene. The CDR3 region is CASRAGGTGELFF. The CDR3 DNA follows: TGTGCCAGCAGGGCCGGGGGGACCGGGGAGCTGTTTTTT.

About this clone itself: The junction departs from the called germline gene at one end, perhaps through a read error. This chain connects TRBV11-3 to TRBJ2-3; D remains unclear. CDR3 length: 12 amino acids. The V gene's germline CDR1 is SGHNT and CDR2 YENEEA. This CDR3 reads CASSKMADTQYF. CDR3 nucleotide sequence: TGTGCCAGCAGCAAGATGGCAGATACGCAATATTTT.

Only a few counts were recorded for this clone. This chain connects TRBV18 to TRBJ2-1, with 7 bases aligning to TRBD2. The germline gives CDR1 KGHSH, CDR2 LQKENI. This CDR3 spans 15 amino acids. The J segment lost 1 base and the V segment lost 3 bases, leaving 3 bases of the junction unmatched. The chain's CDR3 is CASSPWRESYNEQFF. The CDR3 coding sequence is TGTGCCAGCTCACCCTGGCGGGAGTCCTACAATGAGCAGTTCTTC. The full variable domain, rest sourced from reference TRBV18 and TRBJ2-1, is NAGVMQNPRHLVRRRGQEARLRCSPMKGHSHVYWYRQLPEEGLKFMVYLQKENIIDESGMPKERFSAEFPKEGPSILRIQQVVRGDSAAYFCASSPWRESYNEQFFGPGTRLTVL.

The genes are TRBV7-2 and TRBJ2-5; 8 nucleotides line up with TRBD1. The germline V gene has CDR1 SGHTA and CDR2 FQGNSA. The CDR3 length is 15 residues. V gave up 5 bases and J gave up 1 base; unmatched junction bases: 6. Written as DNA, the CDR3 is TGTGCCAGCAGCACCGACAGGGGATCCCAAGAGACCCAGTACTTC. Translation gives CASSTDRGSQETQYF.

This clone has a single count. This chain connects TRBV11-2 to TRBJ2-5; D might be TRBD2 (6 bases). Germline assignment: CDR1 SGHAT and CDR2 FQNNGV. V lost 5 bases, J lost 5 bases, and 21 bases lay in between. This CDR3 comprises 16 residues. The CDR3 DNA reads as TGTGCCAGCAGCCACTTCGGGACTCCAGAGGCGGAGACCCAGTACTTC. This encodes CASSHFGTPEAETQYF.

This clone was seen a single time. The V call is TRBV9, the J call TRBJ2-1; possibly TRBD2 for D (7 bases). Germline CDR1 is SGDLS and CDR2 is YYNGEE. The ends were cut back, 4 bases at V and 6 bases at J, with 17 bases in the middle. The CDR3 spans 15 residues. The CDR3 here is CASSLWGRESNEQFF. In DNA, the CDR3 is TGTGCCAGCAGCCTCTGGGGGCGGGAGAGCAATGAGCAGTTCTTC.

This clone was recorded a few times. J is TRBJ2-3 and V is TRBV7-9; D is possibly TRBD1 (5 bases). This CDR3 spans 14 amino acids. V was clipped by 3 bases and J by 6 bases, with 13 bases between them. Germline V gene sequence: CDR1 SEHNR, CDR2 FQNEAQ (reference sequence). CDR3: CASSFAGFQDTQYF. The DNA for the CDR3 is TGTGCCAGCAGCTTCGCAGGGTTTCAGGATACGCAGTATTTT.

For the CDR3, the DNA is TGTGCCAGCAGCTTAGAGGTAGCGGGCAATGAGCAGTTCTTC. Protein: CASSLEVAGNEQFF. This chain connects TRBV11-2 to TRBJ2-1; 7 bases align to TRBD2. The germline gives CDR1 SGHAT, CDR2 FQNNGV. V was clipped by 0 bases and J by 6 bases; unmatched bases: 2. CDR3 length: 14 residues.

This clone was recorded a few times. This chain connects TRBV4-3 to TRBJ2-1; TRBD1 aligns across 8 bases. CDR1 LGHNA and CDR2 YSLEER come from the germline V gene. The ends lost 0 bases at V and 3 bases at J; junction bases unmatched: 4. There are 16 residues in the CDR3. CDR3 DNA: TGCGCCAGCAGCCAAGATCCACAGGGGGGCTACAATGAGCAGTTCTTC. Translating gives CASSQDPQGGYNEQFF.

J is TRBJ2-3 and V is TRBV7-9; weak D call: TRBD1 (6 bases). Trimming removed 1 base at V and 6 bases at J, with 17 bases between. Germline values: CDR1 SEHNR, CDR2 FQNEAQ (reference sequence). The CDR3 spans 16 residues. CDR3 DNA: TGTGCCAGCAGCTTAGGGACAGCACTTCCTAGGGATACGCAGTATTTT. Translation: CASSLGTALPRDTQYF. Based on the CDR3 plus reference TRBV7-9 and TRBJ2-3, the full variable domain is DTGVSQNPRHKITKRGQNVTFRCDPISEHNRLYWYRQTLGQGPEFLTYFQNEAQLEKSRLLSDRFSAERPKGSFSTLEIQRTEQGDSAMYLCASSLGTALPRDTQYFGPGTRLTVL.

This clone was seen more than once but under ten times. The V and J genes are TRBV27 and TRBJ2-7; no reliable D call. Per germline, CDR1 MNHEY and CDR2 SMNVEV (reference sequence). The CDR3 is 13 residues long. V lost 2 bases to trimming and J lost 2 bases, with 7 bases between them. CDR3 sequence: CASSLRDTYEQYF. In DNA, the CDR3 is TGTGCCAGCAGTTTAAGAGATACCTACGAGCAGTACTTC.

The V and J genes are TRBV30 and TRBJ2-1; D remains unclear. The CDR3 runs to 14 residues. V shed 0 bases and J shed 4 bases, with 10 bases lying between them. In germline, CDR1 is GTSNPN, CDR2 SVGIG (reference sequence). The DNA for the CDR3 is TGTGCCTGGAGTGTTATGGGCCGTTACAATGAGCAGTTCTTC. Protein sequence: CAWSVMGRYNEQFF. The whole variable domain, remainder taken from reference TRBV30 and TRBJ2-1, is SQTIHQWPATLVQPVGSPLSLECTVEGTSNPNLYWYRQAAGRGLQLLFYSVGIGQISSEVPQNLSASRPQDRQFILSSKKLLLSDSGFYLCAWSVMGRYNEQFFGPGTRLTVL.

This chain links TRBV5-1 with TRBJ2-5; 13 bases are a match to TRBD2. The CDR3 sequence is 15 residues long. From germline, CDR1 is SGHRS and CDR2 YFSETQ. The J segment lost 11 bases and the V segment lost 3 bases, leaving 10 bases of the junction unmatched. The CDR3 region is CASSWGTSGIGEQYF. In DNA, the CDR3 is TGCGCCAGCAGCTGGGGGACTAGCGGGATTGGGGAGCAGTACTTC.

This clone was seen only a few times. The chain employs TRBV19 and TRBJ2-6; D may be TRBD2 (7 bases). Germline V lookup: CDR1 LNHDA, CDR2 SQIVND (reference sequence). The CDR3 is made up of 15 amino acids. Trimming removed 7 bases at V and 0 bases at J, with 10 bases between. Written as DNA, the CDR3 is TGTGCCAGTAAGGCGGGGGCCTCTGGGGCCAACGTCCTGACTTTC. It encodes CASKAGASGANVLTF.

In its sample, this clone was seen once. The chain links TRBV27 to TRBJ2-5, with D perhaps TRBD1 (6 bases). The ends were cut back, 7 bases at V and 3 bases at J, with 12 bases in the middle. Per germline, CDR1 MNHEY and CDR2 SMNVEV (reference sequence). CDR3 length equals 13 residues. CDR3 nucleotides: TGTGCCAGCACCAGCTCAGGGGAAGAGACCCAGTACTTC. This sequence encodes CASTSSGEETQYF.

The chain combines TRBV15 with TRBJ1-1; 9 positions match TRBD1. The ends lost 5 bases at V and 5 bases at J; junction bases unmatched: 3. The CDR3 extends over 13 amino acids. Germline V gene sequence: CDR1 LNHNV, CDR2 YYDKDF (reference sequence). CDR3 sequence: CATSGQGWTEAFF. In DNA form, the CDR3 reads TGTGCCACCAGCGGACAGGGGTGGACTGAAGCTTTCTTT.

The chain couples TRBV6-1 to TRBJ2-2, with D possibly being TRBD1 (6 bases). The CDR3 totals 13 residues. Trimming left V 8 bases short and J 4 bases short, with 11 bases between. Germline CDR1 is MNHNS and CDR2 is SASEGT. The CDR3 is CASERTATGELFF. The CDR3 DNA reads TGTGCCAGCGAAAGGACAGCCACCGGGGAGCTGTTTTTT.

This clone has only a few counts. V and J are TRBV14 and TRBJ1-1, with 9 bases aligning to TRBD1. Trimming cost V 2 bases and J 1 base; bases outside gene matches: 5. Germline V CDR1 and CDR2: SGHDN, FVKESK. The CDR3 spans 16 residues. CDR3 nucleotides: TGTGCCAGCAGCCAAATAAACAGGGGGCGGAACACTGAAGCTTTCTTT. It specifies CASSQINRGRNTEAFF.

The V and J genes are TRBV23-1 and TRBJ1-4; 11 positions match TRBD1. TRBV23-1 is recorded as an ORF, its role being uncertain. With V trimmed by 3 bases and J by 0 bases, 12 bases remained unmatched. This CDR3 contains 20 residues. CDR3 nucleotide sequence: TGCGCCAGCAGTCAGGAGCTGGACAGGGGGCTTGGGGCAACTAATGAAAAACTGTTTTTT. This encodes CASSQELDRGLGATNEKLFF.

The rearrangement uses TRBV28 and TRBJ2-7; unclear D gene. Germline assignment: CDR1 MDHEN and CDR2 SYDVKM. The CDR3 is made up of 12 amino acids. Trimming left V 6 bases short and J 6 bases short, with 12 bases between. This CDR3 reads CASRSIRVEQYF. CDR3 DNA: TGTGCCAGCAGGAGTATACGGGTCGAGCAGTACTTC.

The CDR3 nucleotides read TGTGCCAGCAGTTCCATGAGCGGACAAGAGACCCAGTACTTC. Its translation: CASSSMSGQETQYF. The chain is built from TRBV27 and TRBJ2-5; possible D gene TRBD2, 5 bases. CDR3 length: 14 amino acids. V was shortened by 4 bases and J by 2 bases, with 11 bases between the two germline ends. Per germline, CDR1 MNHEY and CDR2 SMNVEV (reference sequence).

A few counts support this clone. The CDR3, as DNA: TGTGCCAGCAGCTCCGGACAGTCGCCGGGGACCCAGTACTTC. It specifies CASSSGQSPGTQYF. V and J are TRBV6-5 and TRBJ2-5; a possible D gene is TRBD1 (6 bases). This CDR3 is 14 amino acids long. Germline V CDR1 and CDR2: MNHEY, SVGAGI. V was clipped by 6 bases and J by 7 bases, with 18 bases between them.